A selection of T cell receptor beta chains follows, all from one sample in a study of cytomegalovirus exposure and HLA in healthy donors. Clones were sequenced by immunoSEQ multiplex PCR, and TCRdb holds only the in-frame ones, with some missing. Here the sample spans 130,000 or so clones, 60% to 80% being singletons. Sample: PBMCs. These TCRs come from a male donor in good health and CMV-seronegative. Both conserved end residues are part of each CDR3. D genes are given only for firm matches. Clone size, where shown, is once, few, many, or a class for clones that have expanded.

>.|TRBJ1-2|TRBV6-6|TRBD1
CASSYPRGQGGYGYTF
TGTGCCAGCAGTTATCCCCGAGGCCAGGGGGGCTATGGCTACACCTTC
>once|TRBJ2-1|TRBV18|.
CASSPPSQAYNEQFF
TGTGCCAGCTCACCACCCTCACAGGCTTACAATGAGCAGTTCTTC
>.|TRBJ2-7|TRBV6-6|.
CASKHQGFRDEQYF
TGTGCCAGCAAACACCAGGGGTTCCGGGACGAGCAGTACTTC
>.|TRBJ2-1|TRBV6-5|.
CASSGGSSYNEQFF
TGTGCCAGCAGTGGGGGCAGCTCCTACAATGAGCAGTTCTTC
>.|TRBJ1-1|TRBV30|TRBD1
CAWSTGQGLSEAFF
TGTGCCTGGAGTACCGGACAGGGCTTGTCCGAAGCTTTCTTT
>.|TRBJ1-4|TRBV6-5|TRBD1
CASSFRRTGNEKLFF
TGTGCCAGCAGTTTTCGTCGGACAGGGAATGAAAAACTGTTTTTT
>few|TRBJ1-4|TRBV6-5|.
CASSYVAGEKLFF
TGTGCCAGCAGTTACGTCGCGGGGGAAAAACTGTTTTTT
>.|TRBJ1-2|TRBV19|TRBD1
CASSNRGGYTF
TGTGCCAGTAGTAACAGGGGTGGCTACACCTTC
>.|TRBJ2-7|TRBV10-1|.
CASSEYGGDEQYF
TGCGCCAGCAGTGAGTATGGAGGGGACGAGCAGTACTTC
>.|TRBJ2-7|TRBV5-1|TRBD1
CASSFSTGGDYEQYF
TGCGCCAGCAGCTTCTCCACAGGGGGCGATTACGAGCAGTACTTC
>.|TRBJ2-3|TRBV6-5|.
CASRMTGFTDTQYF
TGTGCCAGCAGGATGACAGGTTTTACAGATACGCAGTATTTT
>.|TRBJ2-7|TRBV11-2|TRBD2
CASSFYGLAGREQYF
TGTGCCAGCAGCTTCTACGGACTAGCGGGGAGGGAGCAGTACTTC
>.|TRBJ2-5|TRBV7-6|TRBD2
CASSGGGETQYF
TGTGCCAGCAGCGGGGGAGGGGAGACCCAGTACTTC
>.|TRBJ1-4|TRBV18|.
CASSPPSERGEKLFF
TGTGCCAGCTCACCACCGTCCGAAAGGGGTGAAAAACTGTTTTTT
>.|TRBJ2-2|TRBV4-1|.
CASSRAWATGELFF
TGCGCCAGCAGCCGAGCTTGGGCCACCGGGGAGCTGTTTTTT
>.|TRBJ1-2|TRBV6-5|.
CASSYQGMANYGYTF
TGTGCCAGCAGTTATCAGGGTATGGCTAACTATGGCTACACCTTC
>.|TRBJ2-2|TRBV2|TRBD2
CASSVGGEGNTGELFF
TGTGCCAGCAGTGTCGGGGGGGAGGGAAACACCGGGGAGCTGTTTTTT
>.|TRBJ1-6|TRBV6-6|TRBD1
CASSYSTSGGNSPLHF
TGTGCCAGCAGTTACTCGACGTCAGGGGGTAATTCACCCCTCCACTTT
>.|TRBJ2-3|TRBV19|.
CASSIGGRDTDTQYF
TGTGCCAGTAGTATTGGAGGGAGAGACACAGATACGCAGTATTTT
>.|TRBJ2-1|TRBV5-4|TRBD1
CASTLDRGEYNEQFF
TGTGCCAGCACCCTCGACAGGGGGGAATACAATGAGCAGTTCTTC
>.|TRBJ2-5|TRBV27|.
CASRRSGAQETQYF
TGTGCCAGCAGAAGGTCAGGGGCGCAAGAGACCCAGTACTTC
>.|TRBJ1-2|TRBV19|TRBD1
CASSAGQGNYGYTF
TGTGCCAGTAGTGCGGGACAGGGGAATTATGGCTACACCTTC
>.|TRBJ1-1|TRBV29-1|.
CSVEGGGSTEAFF
TGCAGCGTTGAGGGGGGGGGAAGTACTGAAGCTTTCTTT
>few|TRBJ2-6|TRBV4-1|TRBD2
CASSPTGGAGANVLTF
TGCGCCAGCAGCCCGACGGGAGGGGCCGGGGCCAACGTCCTGACTTTC
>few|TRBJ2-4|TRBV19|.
CASRARGNIQYF
TGTGCCAGTAGAGCCCGGGGAAACATTCAGTACTTC
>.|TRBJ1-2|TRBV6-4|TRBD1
CASSNPPGQGSYGYTF
TGTGCCAGCAGTAACCCCCCCGGACAGGGGAGCTATGGCTACACCTTC
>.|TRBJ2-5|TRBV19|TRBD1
CASSPRTGGSGTQYF
TGTGCCAGTAGTCCCCGGACAGGGGGCAGCGGGACCCAGTACTTC
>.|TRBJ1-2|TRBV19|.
CASSPPGWRGYTF
TGTGCCAGTAGTCCACCGGGGTGGCGTGGCTACACCTTC
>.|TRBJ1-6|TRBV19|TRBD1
CASSSDRGGSPLHF
TGTGCCAGTAGTAGCGACAGGGGAGGTTCACCCCTCCACTTT
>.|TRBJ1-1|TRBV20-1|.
CSAQGNTEAFF
TGCAGTGCCCAGGGAAACACTGAAGCTTTCTTT
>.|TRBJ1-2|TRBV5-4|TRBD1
CASSRGTGWHYGYTF
TGTGCCAGCAGCAGGGGGACAGGTTGGCATTATGGCTACACCTTC
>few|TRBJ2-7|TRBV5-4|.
CASSLDLASSHEQYF
TGTGCCAGCAGCTTGGACCTAGCAAGTTCCCACGAGCAGTACTTC
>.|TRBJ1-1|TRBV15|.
CATSRDWGGSEAFF
TGTGCCACCAGCAGAGATTGGGGGGGCTCGGAAGCTTTCTTT
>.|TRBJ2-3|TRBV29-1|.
CSVETGIADTQYF
TGCAGCGTTGAAACCGGGATTGCAGATACGCAGTATTTT
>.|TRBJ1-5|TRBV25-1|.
CASSGDTYSNQPQHF
TGTGCCAGCAGTGGAGACACTTATAGCAATCAGCCCCAGCATTTT
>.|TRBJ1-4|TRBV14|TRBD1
CASSHTRTGVSEKLFF
TGTGCCAGCAGCCATACCCGGACAGGGGTTTCTGAAAAACTGTTTTTT
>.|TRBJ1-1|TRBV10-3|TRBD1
CAISESTGGVENTEAFF
TGTGCCATCAGTGAGTCGACAGGGGGCGTGGAGAACACTGAAGCTTTCTTT
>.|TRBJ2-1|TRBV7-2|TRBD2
CASSPDRSGAQNNEQFF
TGTGCCAGCAGCCCAGATCGGAGCGGGGCCCAAAACAATGAGCAGTTCTTC
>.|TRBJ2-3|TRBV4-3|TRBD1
CASSQDRDRPMGTQYF
TGCGCCAGCAGCCAAGACCGGGACAGGCCCATGGGTACGCAGTATTTT
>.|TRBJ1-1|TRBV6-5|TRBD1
CASSVKDREAFF
TGTGCCAGCAGTGTAAAGGACAGGGAAGCTTTCTTT
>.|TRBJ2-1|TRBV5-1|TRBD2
CASSISGGPSGEQFF
TGCGCCAGCAGCATTAGCGGGGGGCCTTCCGGCGAGCAGTTCTTC
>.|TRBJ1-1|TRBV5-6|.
CASSLGGGMNTEAFF
TGTGCCAGCAGCTTGGGGGGCGGGATGAACACTGAAGCTTTCTTT
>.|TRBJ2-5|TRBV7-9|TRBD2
CASSWASAGGRRDRETQYF
TGTGCCAGCAGCTGGGCCTCGGCGGGGGGGAGGCGGGACCGGGAGACCCAGTACTTC
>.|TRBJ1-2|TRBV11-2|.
CASSLIGEPNGYTF
TGTGCCAGCAGCTTAATTGGGGAGCCAAATGGCTACACCTTC
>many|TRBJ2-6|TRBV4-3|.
CASSGSGSSSGANVLTF
TGCGCCAGCAGCGGAAGCGGCTCGAGCTCTGGGGCCAACGTCCTGACTTTC
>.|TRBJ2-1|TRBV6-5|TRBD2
CASSYSEGRGYNEQFF
TGTGCCAGCAGTTACTCGGAGGGGAGGGGATACAATGAGCAGTTCTTC
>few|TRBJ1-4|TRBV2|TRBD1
CASRGQGGNEKLFF
TGTGCCAGCAGAGGACAGGGCGGTAACGAAAAACTGTTTTTT
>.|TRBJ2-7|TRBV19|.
CASSINRDYEQYF
TGTGCCAGTAGTATAAACAGGGACTACGAGCAGTACTTC
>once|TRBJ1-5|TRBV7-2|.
CASSPQGNQPQHF
TGTGCCAGCAGCCCCCAGGGGAATCAGCCCCAGCATTTT
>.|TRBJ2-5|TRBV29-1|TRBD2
CSVPRERGGSETQYF
TGCAGCGTCCCCCGGGAAAGGGGAGGGAGCGAGACCCAGTACTTC
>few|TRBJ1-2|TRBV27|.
CASLGASGYTF
TGTGCCAGCCTAGGGGCTAGTGGCTACACCTTC
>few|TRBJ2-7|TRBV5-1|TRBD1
CASDSGDREGEQYF
TGCGCCAGCGACAGCGGGGACAGGGAGGGCGAGCAGTACTTC
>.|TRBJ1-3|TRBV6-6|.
CASSPGGRVFTIYF
TGTGCCAGCAGCCCCGGAGGGAGGGTCTTCACCATATATTTT
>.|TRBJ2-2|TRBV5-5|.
CASSLGGGETGELFF
TGTGCCAGCAGCTTAGGGGGGGGAGAAACCGGGGAGCTGTTTTTT
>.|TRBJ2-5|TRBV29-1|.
CSVVRGSETQYF
TGCAGCGTTGTAAGGGGTTCCGAGACCCAGTACTTC